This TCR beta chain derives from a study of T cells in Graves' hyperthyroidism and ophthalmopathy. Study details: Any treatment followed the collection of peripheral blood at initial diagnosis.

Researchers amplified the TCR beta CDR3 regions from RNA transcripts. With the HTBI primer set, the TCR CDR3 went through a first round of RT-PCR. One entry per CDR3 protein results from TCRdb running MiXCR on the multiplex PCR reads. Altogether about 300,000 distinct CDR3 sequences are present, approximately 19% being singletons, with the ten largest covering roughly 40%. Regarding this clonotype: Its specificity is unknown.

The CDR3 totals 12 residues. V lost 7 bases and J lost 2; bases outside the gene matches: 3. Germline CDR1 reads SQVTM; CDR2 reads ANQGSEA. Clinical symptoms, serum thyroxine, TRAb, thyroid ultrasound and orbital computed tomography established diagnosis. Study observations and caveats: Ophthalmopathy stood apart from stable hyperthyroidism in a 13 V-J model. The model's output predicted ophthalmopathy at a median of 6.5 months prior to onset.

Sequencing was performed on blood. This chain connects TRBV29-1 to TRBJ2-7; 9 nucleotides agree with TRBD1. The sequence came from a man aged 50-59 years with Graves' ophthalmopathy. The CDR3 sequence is CSARTGAYEQYF. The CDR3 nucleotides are TGCAGCGCCAGGACAGGGGCCTACGAGCAGTACTTC.